Presented here are 32 T cell receptor beta chains from one specimen sequenced in a study of blood T cells in healthy people across ages (dated by TCRdb to between 2015 and 2017). Libraries were prepared through 5' RACE. A second PCR of about 6 to 11 cycles was performed with a sample-barcoded 5' primer and a J-beta primer mix. The raw public data were reprocessed by TCRdb itself: fastp quality trimming at Q25, MiXCR clonotype calling, in-frame beta chains only. Each record represents a unique CDR3 protein, reported with the most common genes and DNA among its rows. The sample contains around 2 million distinct CDR3 sequences, 30% to 40% of them found a single time. The ten largest clones capture more than 20% of the sample. The material sequenced was blood. The receptors derive from a human donor in good health.

The sample holds a few counts of this clonotype. The junction shows a germline mismatch at one end, possibly a read error. The V call is TRBV12-3 or TRBV12-4, the J call TRBJ2-3; the D gene is possibly TRBD1 (6 bases). This CDR3 is built from 13 residues. This CDR3 reads CASSLLPGDTQYF. In DNA, the CDR3 is TGTGCCAGCAGTTTACTCCCAGGGGATACCCAGTATTTT.

In its sample, this clonotype was seen a few times. The chain is built from TRBV20-1 and TRBJ2-4, with D perhaps assigned TRBD1 or TRBD2 (5 bases each). The closer fit of TRBJ2-7 to the DNA end suggests the J call may be wrong. CDR1 and CDR2 from the germline V gene are DFQATT and SNEGSKA (reference sequence). This CDR3 is 14 amino acids long. CDR3 residues: CSAVRFGGVDEQYF. DNA of the CDR3: TGCAGTGCCGTTCGGTTTGGGGGAGTGGACGAGCAGTACTTC.

This clonotype was recorded at least ten times. One end of the junction does not line up with germline, which may come from a read error. This rearrangement joins TRBV28 to TRBJ1-1; weak D call: TRBD1 (6 bases). The CDR3 is made up of 14 amino acids. Germline lookup yields CDR1 MDHEN and CDR2 SYDVKM. The CDR3 DNA follows: TGCGCCAGCAGCTTAAGTGGGGGCTCGACTGAAGCTTTCTTT. It is translated as CASSLSGGSTEAFF.

About this clonotype itself: At one end, the junction sequence differs from germline, possibly due to a read error. The V call is TRBV29-1, the J call TRBJ2-4; tentative D call: TRBD1 (6 bases). TRBJ2-5 explains the end of the DNA better; the J call may be wrong. Germline CDR1 reads SQVTM; CDR2 reads ANQGSEA. This CDR3 contains 12 residues. CDR3 in amino acids: CGVESGEETQYF. CDR3 DNA: TGCGGCGTTGAGTCAGGGGAAGAGACCCAGTACTTC.

This chain uses TRBV21-1 with TRBJ2-1; the tabulated D call, TRBD1, remains unverified against the DNA. TRBV21-1 represents a pseudogene. The CDR3 sequence is 17 residues long. This CDR3 is CASSKAGRDVTYNEQFF. The CDR3 coding sequence is TGTGCCAGCAGCAAAGCGGGACGGGACGTGACCTACAATGAGCAGTTCTTC.

This clonotype showed up just a few times. This rearrangement joins TRBV5-1 to TRBJ2-1, with a weak D call TRBD2 (5 bases). This CDR3 is built from 17 residues. Germline V gene sequence: CDR1 SGHRS, CDR2 YFSETQ. The V and J ends lost 4 bases and 0 bases respectively, with 17 bases between them. The CDR3: CASSPPEDPSSYNEQFF. DNA for the CDR3: TGCGCCAGCAGCCCCCCGGAGGACCCAAGCTCCTACAATGAGCAGTTCTTC.

V and J are TRBV5-1 and TRBJ1-2; 7 bases agree with TRBD1. From germline, CDR1 is SGHRS and CDR2 YFSETQ. V dropped 3 bases and J dropped 9; count of bases not matched to a gene: 23. The CDR3 runs 18 residues. CDR3 sequence (DNA): TGCGCCAGCAGCTCGGAGTATGAGGGGGCGATACCTGTCTTCAGCTACACCTTC. This codes for CASSSEYEGAIPVFSYTF.

The rearrangement links TRBV28 to TRBJ2-3; tentative D call: TRBD2 (6 bases). Germline V gene data show CDR1 as MDHEN and CDR2 as SYDVKM. The CDR3 totals 14 residues. V gave up 6 bases and J gave up 0 bases, with 10 bases separating them. The CDR3 coding sequence is TGTGCCAGCAGAAACGGGGGAAGCACAGATACGCAGTATTTT. Translation gives CASRNGGSTDTQYF.

The chain has TRBV28 and TRBJ2-5; D is possibly TRBD1 or TRBD2 (5 bases each). Trimming cost V 10 bases and J 5 bases, with 11 bases left between them. Looked up from germline, CDR1 is MDHEN and CDR2 is SYDVKM. This CDR3 has 11 residues. CDR3 sequence: CATWGYETQYF. The CDR3 DNA reads as TGTGCCACCTGGGGGTACGAGACCCAGTACTTC.

This sequence joins TRBV27 and TRBJ2-7; a possible D gene is TRBD2 (6 bases). V was shortened by 5 bases and J by 0 bases, with 20 bases between the two germline ends. CDR3 length: 17 residues. The V gene's germline CDR1 is MNHEY and CDR2 SMNVEV (reference sequence). CDR3 DNA sequence: TGTGCCAGCAGTCCATCCTGGGGGGACTTGAGCTCCTACGAGCAGTACTTC. This sequence encodes CASSPSWGDLSSYEQYF.

The rearrangement joins TRBV29-1 to TRBJ2-3, with D perhaps TRBD1 (6 bases). The V gene lost 8 bases and the J gene lost 9 bases, with 18 bases spanning the gap. The CDR3 covers 12 residues. CDR1 is SQVTM, CDR2 ANQGSEA, per germline. For the CDR3, the DNA is TGCAGCTCGAACAGGGTACTCGGCACGCAGTATTTT. Its translation is CSSNRVLGTQYF.

This clonotype came up a few times. This chain uses TRBV20-1 with TRBJ1-5, with D tentatively TRBD1 (5 bases). Trimming removed 3 bases at V and 5 bases at J, with 11 bases between. Looked up from germline, CDR1 is DFQATT and CDR2 is SNEGSKA (reference sequence). The CDR3 totals 13 residues. The CDR3 nucleotides read TGCAGTGCTAGGTTCGGGGCCGATCAGCCCCAGCATTTT. It codes for CSARFGADQPQHF.

J is TRBJ2-3 and V is TRBV6-2 or TRBV6-3, with 7 bases that match TRBD2. The CDR3 has 15 amino acids. Germline V gene lookup returns CDR1 MNHEY and CDR2 SVGEGT. Germline trimming cut 8 bases from V and 0 bases from J; bases unmatched to any gene: 8. In DNA, the CDR3 is TGTGCCAGCCGTGCTCTCGGGGGGAGCACAGATACGCAGTATTTT. Residues: CASRALGGSTDTQYF.

V usage is TRBV9 and J usage is TRBJ2-3; D perhaps matches TRBD2 (5 bases). V gave up 0 bases and J gave up 7 bases, with 24 bases separating them. This CDR3 comprises 18 residues. The germline V gene has CDR1 SGDLS and CDR2 YYNGEE. The CDR3 nucleotides read TGTGCCAGCAGCGTAGACGATTTTACGGGGAGCCCGACATATACGCAGTATTTT. This codes for CASSVDDFTGSPTYTQYF. Supplemented by reference TRBV9 and TRBJ2-3, the full variable domain reads DSGVTQTPKHLITATGQRVTLRCSPRSGDLSVYWYQQSLDQGLQFLIQYYNGEERAKGNILERFSAQQFPDLHSELNLSSLELGDSALYFCASSVDDFTGSPTYTQYFGPGTRLTVL.

In its sample, this clonotype was seen a few times. The chain combines TRBV7-9 with TRBJ1-2; D unclear. The V and J ends lost 7 bases and 2 bases respectively, with 17 bases between them. Germline V gene lookup returns CDR1 SEHNR and CDR2 FQNEAQ (reference sequence). The CDR3 sequence is 15 residues long. As DNA, the CDR3 is TGTGCCAGCACTACTTTATTTACGGGGAACTATGGCTACACCTTC. Protein: CASTTLFTGNYGYTF.

The chain combines TRBV7-8 with TRBJ2-1; a weak D match, TRBD2 (6 bases). Trimming pared 2 bases from V and 7 bases from J, leaving 21 bases between. CDR3 length: 17 residues. From germline, CDR1 is SGHVS and CDR2 FQNEAQ. CDR3 residues: CASSLSTGGARGNEQFF. The CDR3 coding sequence is TGTGCCAGCAGCTTAAGTACTGGAGGGGCGCGTGGTAATGAGCAGTTCTTC.

The rearrangement joins TRBV12-3 or TRBV12-4 to TRBJ1-1; TRBD1 is a possible D gene (5 bases). V lost 8 bases and J 7 bases, leaving 14 bases between the germline ends. There are 12 residues in the CDR3. As DNA, the CDR3 is TGTGCCAGCCGACACCGAGGGGTTGAAGCTTTCTTT. Amino acids: CASRHRGVEAFF.

This clonotype was seen more than once but under ten times. V and J are TRBV7-2 and TRBJ2-2; D tentatively reads TRBD1 or TRBD2 (5 bases each). V gave up 5 bases and J gave up 8 bases, with 15 bases separating them. Germline lookup yields CDR1 SGHTA and CDR2 FQGNSA. This CDR3 is built from 14 residues. The DNA for the CDR3 is TGTGCCAGCAGCGCACCCGGGACCCTGGGGGAGCTGTTTTTT. Protein product: CASSAPGTLGELFF.

Details on this clonotype: Germline and junction disagree at one end, which may indicate a read error. The CDR3 is CSAGGGADTRYF. The CDR3 DNA reads as TGCAGTGCAGGGGGCGGAGCAGATACGCGGTATTTT. The chain carries TRBV20-1 and TRBJ2-3; 7 nucleotides line up with TRBD1. The V gene's germline CDR1 is DFQATT and CDR2 SNEGSKA (reference sequence). The CDR3 is 12 residues long.

This clonotype was seen a handful of times. This rearrangement joins TRBV28 to TRBJ1-5; TRBD1 might be the D (5 bases). There are 15 residues in the CDR3. The V end was cut by 5 bases, the J end by 6 bases, with 17 bases between. Germline V gene sequence: CDR1 MDHEN, CDR2 SYDVKM. The CDR3 coding sequence is TGTGCCAGCAGTGCGGGAGATGGGGACGCTCAGCCCCAGCATTTT. It codes for CASSAGDGDAQPQHF.

The gene calls are TRBV6-2 or TRBV6-3 and TRBJ1-1; TRBD1 agrees at 8 bases. Per the germline V gene, CDR1 is MNHEY and CDR2 is SVGEGT. This CDR3 has 14 amino acids. With 5 bases clipped from V and 6 bases from J, the junction kept 8 bases outside the gene matches. The CDR3 region is CASSRRTGYSEAFF. The CDR3 nucleotides are TGTGCCAGCAGTCGGAGGACAGGGTACTCTGAAGCTTTCTTT.

This clonotype was seen more than once but under ten times. The chain is built from TRBV5-1 and TRBJ2-1, with 12 bases identical to TRBD2. The CDR3 loop spans 18 amino acids. The germline CDR1 and CDR2 sequences are SGHRS and YFSETQ. Trimming cost V 1 base and J 9 bases; bases outside gene matches: 14. CDR3 in amino acids: CASSLPGLAGSIHGEQFF. In nucleotides, the CDR3 is TGCGCCAGCAGCTTGCCGGGACTAGCGGGTTCGATTCACGGTGAGCAGTTCTTC.

The V call is TRBV12-3 or TRBV12-4, the J call TRBJ1-3; D is ambiguous. The CDR3 has 13 residues. The V gene lost 5 bases and the J gene lost 8 bases, with 13 bases spanning the gap. This chain's CDR3 is CASSTSPGDTIYF. The CDR3 DNA reads TGTGCCAGCAGTACTAGCCCGGGAGACACCATATATTTT.

This clonotype appeared a few times. The chain links TRBV18 to TRBJ2-7; 11 bases are a match to TRBD1. Germline loops: CDR1 KGHSH, CDR2 LQKENI. The CDR3 has 16 residues. V trimming: 4 bases; J trimming: 3 bases; junction bases outside the gene matches: 8. CDR3 sequence: CASSLSRDRGIYEQYF. CDR3 DNA: TGTGCCAGCTCACTATCCCGGGACAGGGGGATCTACGAGCAGTACTTC.

This clonotype was detected a few times. V and J are TRBV12-3 or TRBV12-4 and TRBJ2-7; unclear D gene. The V gene lost 5 bases and the J gene lost 0 bases, with 11 bases spanning the gap. This CDR3 region has 14 residues. CDR3 sequence reads: CASSQVNPSYEQYF. Written as DNA, the CDR3 is TGTGCCAGCAGTCAGGTGAACCCCTCCTACGAGCAGTACTTC.

This clonotype has more than one count but fewer than ten. The rearrangement links TRBV7-3 to TRBJ2-7, with 9 bases aligning to TRBD1. CDR1 is SGHTA and CDR2 is FQGTGA in the germline V gene. This CDR3 contains 15 residues. V shed 5 bases and J 2 bases; nucleotides not matched to a gene: 7. CDR3 DNA: TGTGCCAGCAGCCTGTGGACAGGGGCAGCCTACGAGCAGTACTTC. This translates into CASSLWTGAAYEQYF. The full variable domain, with the rest looked up from reference TRBV7-3 and TRBJ2-7, is GAGVSQTPSNKVTEKGKYVELRCDPISGHTALYWYRQSLGQGPEFLIYFQGTGAADDSGLPNDRFFAVRPEGSVSTLKIQRTERGDSAVYLCASSLWTGAAYEQYFGPGTRLTVT.

This clonotype was detected a few times. The V and J genes are TRBV28 and TRBJ2-4; D may be TRBD1 or TRBD2 (6 bases each). CDR3 length: 15 amino acids. CDR1 and CDR2 (germline): MDHEN, SYDVKM. V gave up 4 bases and J gave up 13 bases, with 23 bases separating them. This CDR3 reads CASSSAGHRLAGQYF. DNA of the CDR3: TGTGCCAGCAGTTCGGCGGGACACCGACTGGCGGGGCAGTACTTC.

Details on this clonotype: This may arise from a read error, as a much more abundant clone is one base away. This chain links TRBV24-1 with TRBJ2-3; D unclear. This CDR3 comprises 15 residues. Germline assignment: CDR1 KGHDR and CDR2 SFDVKD. With 0 bases removed from V and 2 bases from J, the gap between germline ends came to 8 bases. The CDR3 nucleotides are TGTGCCACCAGTGATTTGAGTAGGGACACAGATACGCAGTATTTT. This encodes CATSDLSRDTDTQYF.

The chain has TRBV24-1 and TRBJ2-1, with 9 positions matching TRBD2. Unmatched junction bases numbered 7, after V lost 3 bases and J lost 5 bases. The CDR3 sequence is 16 residues long. In germline, CDR1 is KGHDR, CDR2 SFDVKD. CDR3 in DNA: TGTGCCACCAGTGATACATCCGGGACTAGCAACAATGAGCAGTTCTTC. Protein: CATSDTSGTSNNEQFF.

A few counts support this clonotype. The chain has TRBV10-3 and TRBJ2-5, with D uncertain. V was shortened by 3 bases and J by 2 bases, with 10 bases between the two germline ends. The CDR3 has 14 amino acids. Germline V gene lookup returns CDR1 ENHRY and CDR2 SYGVKD. CDR3: CAISEVLQQETQYF. The CDR3 region has the DNA TGTGCCATCAGTGAAGTTCTACAGCAAGAGACCCAGTACTTC.

The rearrangement links TRBV5-5 to TRBJ2-7, with TRBD1 matching 7 bases. The CDR3 has 14 residues. Germline CDR1 is SGHKS and CDR2 is YYEKEE (reference sequence). V lost 3 bases to trimming and J lost 6 bases; unmatched junction nucleotides: 9. The CDR3 region is CASSSSGTVGEQYF. CDR3 DNA: TGTGCCAGCAGCTCTTCGGGGACAGTAGGCGAGCAGTACTTC.

This clonotype came up a few times. This chain connects TRBV29-1 to TRBJ1-2; 7 positions agree with TRBD1. This CDR3 comprises 14 residues. Germline CDR1 is SQVTM and CDR2 is ANQGSEA. The V segment lost 6 bases and the J segment 4 bases; nucleotides outside the gene matches: 11. CDR3 amino acids: CSVAYRGSAYGYTF. As DNA, the CDR3 is TGCAGCGTCGCCTACAGGGGTTCTGCCTATGGCTACACCTTC.